These T cell receptor beta chains were read from a single sample in a study of spatial heterogeneity in lung cancer. TCRdb fed the 5' RACE reads into MiXCR, producing one record per CDR3 protein. Of roughly 91,000 distinct CDR3 sequences in the sample, around 21% were seen once. The sample consisted of PBMCs, taken at surgery. The origin of the receptors is a male donor with early-stage non-small cell lung cancer. The CDR3 runs from the conserved cysteine through the conserved F or W.

TRBJ1-1	TRBV5-1	CASSSGLNTEAFF
TRBJ2-7	TRBV5-4	CASSFGTSGSREQYF
TRBJ1-5	TRBV20-1	CSARTGTGGNQPQHF
TRBJ2-7	TRBV18	CASSPIVEGEQYF
TRBJ1-2	TRBV7-2	CASSPGGSGYTF
TRBJ2-7	TRBV6-5	CASRAGTGPYEQYF
TRBJ2-7	TRBV29-1	CSVTGQGGTYEQYF
TRBJ1-2	TRBV5-1	CASSLAPSGTGFYGYTF
TRBJ2-7	TRBV18	CASSPGQPAREQYF
TRBJ2-2	TRBV19	CASSTGLAGGYFTGELFF
TRBJ2-2	TRBV7-9	CASSRERTGELFF
TRBJ2-5	TRBV27	CASSFEGETQYF
TRBJ1-3	TRBV10-3	CAISESWGDGSSGNTIYF
TRBJ1-2	TRBV10-2	CASSETSYGYTF
TRBJ2-5	TRBV5-1	CASSLRPGSEQETQYF
TRBJ2-1	TRBV18	CASSPETGGLNEQFF
TRBJ2-3	TRBV12-3/TRBV12-4	CASRYGTGTTDTQYF
TRBJ2-3	TRBV28	CASSLIEDTQYF
TRBJ2-5	TRBV15	CATSRDRGWRETQYF
TRBJ2-3	TRBV6-2/TRBV6-3	CASTRQGPDTDTQYF
TRBJ2-7	TRBV6-1	CASSGRQGSSYEQYF
TRBJ2-7	TRBV6-6	CASSYSKAYEQYF
TRBJ2-2	TRBV4-1	CASSQDPGLLTGELFF
TRBJ2-1	TRBV18	CASSPRGGGGNEQFF
TRBJ2-1	TRBV2	CATKAGGPVEQFF
TRBJ2-5	TRBV10-3	CAISESTGVEETQYF
TRBJ2-7	TRBV7-3	CASSLAVRGEQYF
TRBJ2-5	TRBV7-9	CASSQGLADQETQYF
TRBJ2-5	TRBV9	CASSEEVGAQYF
TRBJ2-2	TRBV4-2	CASSQESAGEYTGELFF
TRBJ2-3	TRBV5-1	CASSLTPSGGLSTDTQYF
TRBJ2-7	TRBV6-5	CASSYSTGLYEQYF
TRBJ2-7	TRBV7-6	CASSLAGGAEQYF
TRBJ1-2	TRBV4-3	CASSPIVEQGTGYTF
TRBJ1-2	TRBV4-1	CASSQEGQGANYGYTF
TRBJ2-3	TRBV9	CASSPTSGSTDTQYF
TRBJ1-2	TRBV18	CASSPGTEGYGYTF
TRBJ2-7	TRBV6-9	CASSSNRDRGRLEQYF
TRBJ1-1	TRBV28	CASSSGRITEAFF
TRBJ2-2	TRBV20-1	CSAPSGDNTGELFF
TRBJ2-3	TRBV7-9	CASSSTPGQGQYF
TRBJ2-7	TRBV20-1	CSARDPPTYEQYF
TRBJ2-7	TRBV18	CASSPPGSPYEQYF
TRBJ2-7	TRBV7-6	CASSLAGDISYEQYF
TRBJ2-3	TRBV2	CASRQGAADTQYF
TRBJ2-2	TRBV11-2	CASSLEAGTGELFF
TRBJ2-7	TRBV12-3/TRBV12-4	CASSLPGFYEQYF
TRBJ2-4	TRBV7-9	CASSLISGIQYF
TRBJ2-1	TRBV11-1	CASSSGLAGGFAYNEQFF
TRBJ2-7	TRBV24-1	CATSRGQGAYEQYF
TRBJ2-3	TRBV4-1	CASSQGLADYTDTQYF
TRBJ1-4	TRBV7-7	CASSLALGAKELFF
TRBJ1-4	TRBV18	CASSQGAEEKLFF
TRBJ2-1	TRBV18	CASSPGASQYNEQFF